This is a list of T cell receptor beta chains from one sample in a study of beta chain features in type 1 diabetes. Measured with immunoSEQ multiplex PCR; TCRdb has only the in-frame clones, and not every one. This sample yields roughly 330,000 clones, of which more than 9.5% are seen a single time; roughly 0.014% belongs to the top ten. The sample comprised naive CD4+ T cells from blood. Receptors were obtained from a woman in her twenties or thirties in good health. CDR3s include the opening cysteine and the closing phenylalanine or tryptophan. The D gene is left open where the match is weak. Size tells how often a clone was seen (once, few, many) or the class of an expanded clone, and some rows leave it out.

V	size	J	D	CDR3	DNA
TRBV30	NA	TRBJ2-7	TRBD1	CASLGTGGNEQYF	TGTGCCTCCCTAGGGACAGGGGGCAACGAGCAGTACTTC
TRBV28	few	TRBJ2-1	NA	CASGRGGSSYNEQFF	TGTGCCAGCGGGAGAGGGGGAAGCTCCTACAATGAGCAGTTCTTC
TRBV9	NA	TRBJ2-1	TRBD2	CASSARLAAPSGPYNEQFF	TGTGCCAGCAGCGCACGACTAGCGGCACCCTCGGGCCCCTACAATGAGCAGTTCTTC
TRBV9	few	TRBJ2-1	NA	CASSARDRSYNEQFF	TGTGCCAGCAGCGCGCGGGACCGCTCCTACAATGAGCAGTTCTTC
TRBV25-1	NA	TRBJ1-1	TRBD1	CASRVAGTGQGNTEAFF	TGTGCCAGCAGGGTTGCCGGGACAGGGCAAGGAAACACTGAAGCTTTCTTT
TRBV5-1	NA	TRBJ2-7	NA	CASSLGWGLYEQYF	TGCGCCAGCAGCTTAGGGTGGGGGCTCTACGAGCAGTACTTC
TRBV7-9	NA	TRBJ2-5	TRBD2	CASSPRTSGQETQYF	TGTGCCAGCAGCCCGCGGACTAGCGGTCAAGAGACCCAGTACTTC
TRBV9	few	TRBJ2-7	TRBD1	CASSVDRGSYEQYF	TGTGCCAGCAGCGTAGACAGGGGTTCCTACGAGCAGTACTTC
TRBV9	few	TRBJ2-7	TRBD2	CASSVGTSGRAYEQYF	TGTGCCAGCAGCGTAGGGACTAGCGGGAGGGCCTACGAGCAGTACTTC
TRBV28	NA	TRBJ1-5	NA	CASSSLMGNSNQPQHF	TGTGCCAGCAGTTCCCTTATGGGCAATAGCAATCAGCCCCAGCATTTT
TRBV18	few	TRBJ1-1	TRBD1	CASSPDRGSTEAFF	TGTGCCAGCTCCCCGGACAGGGGGAGCACTGAAGCTTTCTTT
TRBV15	NA	TRBJ2-5	NA	CATSRDQATVENQYF	TGTGCCACCAGCAGAGATCAGGCGACGGTAGAGAACCAGTACTTC
TRBV9	NA	TRBJ2-3	NA	CASSVESSIPDTQYF	TGTGCCAGCAGCGTAGAGTCTAGTATTCCAGATACGCAGTATTTT
TRBV27	few	TRBJ2-1	TRBD2	CASSQRTGLAGGPSYNEQFF	TGTGCCAGCAGTCAACGGACTGGACTAGCGGGAGGGCCTTCCTACAATGAGCAGTTCTTC
TRBV28	few	TRBJ1-5	TRBD1	CASSPTGGPYQPQHF	TGTGCCAGCAGTCCCACAGGGGGACCGTATCAGCCCCAGCATTTT
TRBV4-1	NA	TRBJ2-1	TRBD1	CASSQPRQGSNNEQFF	TGCGCCAGCAGCCAGCCAAGACAGGGATCTAACAATGAGCAGTTCTTC
TRBV5-4	few	TRBJ2-3	TRBD2	CASSSGLAERVADTQYF	TGTGCCAGCAGCTCGGGACTAGCGGAGAGGGTGGCAGATACGCAGTATTTT
TRBV6-5	few	TRBJ2-1	TRBD2	CASSLEREGHEQFF	TGTGCCAGCAGTTTAGAGCGGGAGGGCCATGAGCAGTTCTTC
TRBV18	NA	TRBJ2-2	NA	CASSPAEKTGELFF	TGTGCCAGCTCACCAGCGGAGAAGACCGGGGAGCTGTTTTTT
TRBV19	few	TRBJ2-1	TRBD2	CASRQLAGGWNEQFF	TGTGCCAGTAGACAACTAGCGGGAGGATGGAATGAGCAGTTCTTC
TRBV5-6	few	TRBJ1-2	NA	CASSSQQGSYGYTF	TGTGCCAGCAGCTCCCAACAGGGATCCTATGGCTACACCTTC
TRBV5-1	NA	TRBJ2-7	NA	CASSLRQGYEQYF	TGCGCCAGCAGCTTGAGGCAGGGTTACGAGCAGTACTTC
TRBV6-1	NA	TRBJ2-5	NA	CASSEAGGTETQYF	TGTGCCAGCAGTGAAGCTGGGGGGACAGAGACCCAGTACTTC
TRBV6-1	NA	TRBJ2-1	NA	CASSEAGILYNEQFF	TGTGCCAGCAGTGAGGCGGGAATACTCTACAATGAGCAGTTCTTC
TRBV29-1	few	TRBJ2-7	NA	CSVGTLGSYEQYF	TGCAGCGTTGGGACACTCGGCTCCTACGAGCAGTACTTC
TRBV7-6	few	TRBJ2-3	TRBD2	CASSLYTPTIGRASIRGDTQYF	TGTGCCAGCAGCTTATACACCCCCACTATCGGGAGGGCAAGTATCCGAGGAGATACGCAGTATTTT
TRBV5-1	NA	TRBJ1-1	TRBD1	CASSGTGVGTEAFF	TGCGCCAGCAGCGGGACAGGGGTCGGCACTGAAGCTTTCTTT
TRBV5-1	NA	TRBJ2-4	TRBD1	CASSLTGTGNIQYF	TGCGCCAGCAGCTTGACCGGGACAGGGAACATTCAGTACTTC
TRBV7-9	NA	TRBJ2-1	TRBD1	CASSLGGGRSYNEQFF	TGTGCCAGCAGCTTAGGAGGGGGCCGGTCCTACAATGAGCAGTTCTTC
TRBV4-1	NA	TRBJ2-7	TRBD2	CASSPIPGGSYEQYF	TGCGCCAGCAGCCCCATCCCCGGCGGGAGCTACGAGCAGTACTTC
TRBV4-2	NA	TRBJ2-1	TRBD2	CASSQNFGTSGYNEQFF	TGTGCCAGCAGCCAAAATTTTGGGACTAGCGGGTACAATGAGCAGTTCTTC
TRBV7-8	NA	TRBJ2-7	TRBD2	CASSFSSGRTYEQYF	TGTGCCAGCAGCTTCTCTAGCGGGAGGACCTACGAGCAGTACTTC
TRBV18	few	TRBJ1-1	NA	CASSPLLAEAFF	TGTGCCAGCTCACCACTCCTCGCTGAAGCTTTCTTT
TRBV2	few	TRBJ1-2	NA	CASSELRGDGYTF	TGTGCCAGCAGTGAACTTAGGGGCGACGGCTACACCTTC
TRBV6-5	few	TRBJ2-7	TRBD2	CASSYSVGGPRDEQYF	TGTGCCAGCAGTTACTCAGTGGGAGGGCCTAGGGACGAGCAGTACTTC
TRBV5-1	few	TRBJ2-3	NA	CASSLGGIRTDTQYF	TGCGCCAGCAGCTTAGGAGGGATTCGGACAGATACGCAGTATTTT
TRBV18	few	TRBJ2-1	TRBD2	CASSSLAGGFNEQFF	TGTGCCAGCTCATCTTTAGCGGGAGGGTTTAATGAGCAGTTCTTC
TRBV2	few	TRBJ2-5	TRBD2	CASSGPGVAGGPVETQYF	TGTGCCAGCAGTGGCCCGGGGGTAGCGGGAGGGCCAGTGGAGACCCAGTACTTC
TRBV7-2	few	TRBJ2-5	TRBD1	CASSLGAGGPPETQYF	TGTGCCAGCAGCTTAGGTGCAGGGGGCCCTCCCGAGACCCAGTACTTC